These T cell receptor beta chains were read from a single sample in a study of regulatory T cells in long-lasting Graves disease. TCRdb re-called the multiplex PCR reads with MiXCR, one entry per CDR3 protein. This table has 400,000 to 500,000 distinct CDR3 sequences, less than 15% appearing once. This sample was shared with a second study, whose subject was T cells in Graves' hyperthyroidism and ophthalmopathy.

Material: peripheral blood mononuclear cells (PBMCs), obtained at new diagnosis, from a patient treated with antithyroid drugs. All receptors derive from a woman aged 45-65 years with Graves disease. The CDR3 runs from the conserved cysteine through the conserved F or W. D genes are given only for firm matches. Where a row states a size, it is once, few, many or the class of an expanded clone; other rows omit it.

many,TRBJ2-1,TRBV20-1,TRBD2,CSAPRTSGTDEQFF,TGCAGTGCTCCGCGGACTAGCGGGACTGATGAGCAGTTCTTC
few,TRBJ2-3,TRBV3-1,NA,CASSQDQGGRTDTQYF,TGTGCCAGCAGCCAAGATCAGGGTGGTCGCACAGATACGCAGTATTTT
NA,TRBJ2-2,TRBV27,NA,CASSLVRSLSGELFF,TGTGCCAGCAGTTTAGTTCGAAGTCTGTCCGGGGAGCTGTTTTTT
NA,TRBJ2-1,TRBV29-1,NA,CSVRQGSYNEQFF,TGCAGCGTTCGGCAGGGGTCCTACAATGAGCAGTTCTTC
many,TRBJ2-2,TRBV28,TRBD1,CASTVQGFHTGELFF,TGTGCCAGCACCGTACAGGGGTTTCACACCGGGGAGCTGTTTTTT
NA,TRBJ2-1,TRBV5-1,TRBD2,CASSLEPTSGYNEQFF,TGCGCCAGCAGCTTGGAGCCCACTAGCGGCTACAATGAGCAGTTCTTC
NA,TRBJ2-3,TRBV29-1,NA,CSVEEEIADTQYF,TGCAGCGTTGAAGAAGAGATTGCAGATACGCAGTATTTT
many,TRBJ2-7,TRBV5-1,NA,CASSFSHGIYEQYF,TGCGCCAGCAGCTTCTCCCACGGAATCTACGAGCAGTACTTC
NA,TRBJ2-5,TRBV29-1,NA,CSVSFRMETQYF,TGCAGCGTCAGTTTTCGGATGGAGACCCAGTACTTC
few,TRBJ2-1,TRBV5-4,TRBD2,CASSRGAIPGLAGLEQFF,TGTGCCAGCAGCAGGGGGGCGATACCGGGACTAGCGGGACTTGAGCAGTTCTTC
NA,TRBJ2-5,TRBV2,TRBD1,CASSEPGQGETQYF,TGTGCCAGCAGTGAACCGGGACAGGGAGAGACCCAGTACTTC
NA,TRBJ2-1,TRBV9,TRBD2,CASSASGTNSNEQFF,TGTGCCAGCAGCGCCTCGGGGACTAATAGCAATGAGCAGTTCTTC
many,TRBJ1-1,TRBV28,TRBD1,CASSLTGGLDTEAFF,TGTGCCAGCAGTTTGACAGGGGGATTGGACACTGAAGCTTTCTTT
NA,TRBJ2-5,TRBV3-1,NA,CASSPGPEETQYF,TGTGCCAGCAGCCCGGGACCAGAAGAGACCCAGTACTTC
few,TRBJ2-5,TRBV5-1,NA,CASSLAGAQETQCF,TGCGCCAGCAGCTTGGCTGGAGCCCAAGAGACCCAGTGCTTC
many,TRBJ2-7,TRBV28,NA,CASSLRWSEQYF,TGTGCCAGCAGTTTAAGATGGAGTGAGCAGTACTTC
many,TRBJ1-4,TRBV28,TRBD1,CASRDRAHEKLFF,TGTGCCAGCAGGGACAGGGCGCATGAAAAACTGTTTTTT
few,TRBJ2-2,TRBV19,TRBD2,CASRRLAGTGELFF,TGTGCCAGTAGGAGACTAGCGGGAACCGGGGAGCTGTTTTTT
many,TRBJ2-1,TRBV7-3,NA,CASSSWGRGEDEQFF,TGTGCCAGCAGCTCCTGGGGCAGGGGAGAAGATGAGCAGTTCTTC